This TCR beta chain appears in the sequencing data of a study of T cells in Graves' hyperthyroidism and ophthalmopathy. Trimming took off 5 bases at V and 7 bases at J, with 14 bases between the two ends. CDR3 size: 14 residues. Per the germline V gene, CDR1 is SEHNR and CDR2 is FQNEAQ (reference sequence). This clonotype was seen once. What it recognizes is unknown. Amplification of TCR beta CDR3 regions was performed using RNA transcripts as template. With the HTBI primer set, the TCR CDR3 went through a first round of RT-PCR. Each CDR3 protein gets one entry after TCRdb re-called the multiplex PCR reads with MiXCR. The sample consists of 450,000 to 700,000 distinct CDR3 sequences, about half of them appearing once. Study outcomes and limitations: Blood also carried most thyroid clonotypes expanded above 0.001.

This receptor was obtained from an adult woman with Graves' disease, either hyperthyroidism or ophthalmopathy (not recorded which). The chain is built from TRBV7-9 and TRBJ1-4; TRBD1 is a possible D gene (5 bases). The specimen was peripheral blood or thyroid tissue (not recorded which). CDR3 in amino acids: CASSQPGTVEKLFF. In DNA, the CDR3 is TGTGCCAGCAGCCAGCCTGGGACGGTTGAAAAACTGTTTTTT.